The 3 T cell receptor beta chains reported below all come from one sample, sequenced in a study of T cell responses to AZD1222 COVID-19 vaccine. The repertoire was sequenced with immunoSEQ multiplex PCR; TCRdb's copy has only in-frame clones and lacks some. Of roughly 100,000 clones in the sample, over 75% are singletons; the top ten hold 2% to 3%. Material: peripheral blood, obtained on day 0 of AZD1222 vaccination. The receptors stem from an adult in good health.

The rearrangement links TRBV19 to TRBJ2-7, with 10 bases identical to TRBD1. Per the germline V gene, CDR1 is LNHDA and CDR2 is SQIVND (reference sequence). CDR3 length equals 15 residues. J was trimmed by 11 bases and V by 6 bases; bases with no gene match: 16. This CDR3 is CASRKPGTGEEVKYF. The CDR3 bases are TGTGCCAGTAGAAAACCCGGGACAGGGGAAGAAGTCAAGTACTTC.

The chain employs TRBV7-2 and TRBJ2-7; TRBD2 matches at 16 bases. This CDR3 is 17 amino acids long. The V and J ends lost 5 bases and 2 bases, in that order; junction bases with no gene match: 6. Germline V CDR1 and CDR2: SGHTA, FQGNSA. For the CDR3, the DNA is TGTGCCAGCAGCCCTGGGACTAGCGGGAGGGTAACCTACGAGCAGTACTTC. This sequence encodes CASSPGTSGRVTYEQYF.

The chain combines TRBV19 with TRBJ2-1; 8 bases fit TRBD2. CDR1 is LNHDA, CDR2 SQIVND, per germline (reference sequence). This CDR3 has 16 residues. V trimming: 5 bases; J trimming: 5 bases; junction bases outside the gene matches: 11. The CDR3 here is CASSPNGAGVNNEQFF. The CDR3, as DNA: TGTGCCAGTAGTCCCAATGGAGCGGGGGTAAACAATGAGCAGTTCTTC.